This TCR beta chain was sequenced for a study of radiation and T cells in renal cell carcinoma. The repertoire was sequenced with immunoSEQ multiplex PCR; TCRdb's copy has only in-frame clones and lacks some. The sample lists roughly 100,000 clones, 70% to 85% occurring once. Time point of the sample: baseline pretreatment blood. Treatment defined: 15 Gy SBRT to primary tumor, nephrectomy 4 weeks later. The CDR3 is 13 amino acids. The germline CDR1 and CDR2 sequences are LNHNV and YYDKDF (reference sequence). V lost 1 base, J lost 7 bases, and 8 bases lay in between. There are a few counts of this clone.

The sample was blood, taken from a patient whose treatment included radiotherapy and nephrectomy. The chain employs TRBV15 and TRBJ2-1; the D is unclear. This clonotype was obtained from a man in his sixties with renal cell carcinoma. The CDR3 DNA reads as TGTGCCACCAGCAGAGTTACCGGGAATGAGCAGTTCTTC. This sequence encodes CATSRVTGNEQFF.